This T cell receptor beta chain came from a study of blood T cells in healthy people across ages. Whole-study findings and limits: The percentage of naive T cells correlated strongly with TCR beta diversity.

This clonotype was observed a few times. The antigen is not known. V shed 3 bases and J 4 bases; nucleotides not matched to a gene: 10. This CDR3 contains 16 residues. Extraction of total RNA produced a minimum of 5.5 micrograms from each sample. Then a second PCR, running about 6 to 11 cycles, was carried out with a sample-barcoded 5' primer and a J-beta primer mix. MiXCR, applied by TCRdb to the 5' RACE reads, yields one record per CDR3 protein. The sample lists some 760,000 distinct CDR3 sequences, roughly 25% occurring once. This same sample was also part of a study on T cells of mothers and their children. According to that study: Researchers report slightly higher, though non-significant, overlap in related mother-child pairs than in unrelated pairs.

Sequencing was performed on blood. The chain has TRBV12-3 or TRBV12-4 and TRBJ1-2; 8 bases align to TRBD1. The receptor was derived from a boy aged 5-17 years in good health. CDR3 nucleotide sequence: TGTGCCAGCAGTTTTGCAGGGGGCATCGTTAGCTATGGCTACACCTTC. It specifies CASSFAGGIVSYGYTF.